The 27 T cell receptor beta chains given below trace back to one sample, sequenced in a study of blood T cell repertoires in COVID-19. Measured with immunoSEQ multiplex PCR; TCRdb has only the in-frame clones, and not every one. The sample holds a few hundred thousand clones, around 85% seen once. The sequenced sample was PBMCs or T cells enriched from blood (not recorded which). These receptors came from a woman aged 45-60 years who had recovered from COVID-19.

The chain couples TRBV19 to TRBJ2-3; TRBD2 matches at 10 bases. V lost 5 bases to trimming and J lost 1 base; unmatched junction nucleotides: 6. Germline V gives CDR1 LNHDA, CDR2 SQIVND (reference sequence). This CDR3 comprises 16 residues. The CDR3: CASSPLAGSRTDTQYF. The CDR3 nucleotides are TGTGCCAGTAGTCCACTAGCGGGGAGTCGCACAGATACGCAGTATTTT.

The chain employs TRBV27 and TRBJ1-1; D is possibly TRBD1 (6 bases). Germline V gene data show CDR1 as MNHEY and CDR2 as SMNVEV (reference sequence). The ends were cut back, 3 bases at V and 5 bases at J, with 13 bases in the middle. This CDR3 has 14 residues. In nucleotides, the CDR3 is TGTGCCAGCAGTTTCAAGGCAGGGGAGACTGAAGCTTTCTTT. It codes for CASSFKAGETEAFF.

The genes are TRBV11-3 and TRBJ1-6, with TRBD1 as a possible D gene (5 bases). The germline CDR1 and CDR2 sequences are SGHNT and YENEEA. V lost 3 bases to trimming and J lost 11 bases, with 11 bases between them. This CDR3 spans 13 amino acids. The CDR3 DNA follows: TGTGCCAGCAGCTTGGGGGGTGGAGCACCCCTCCACTTT. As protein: CASSLGGGAPLHF.

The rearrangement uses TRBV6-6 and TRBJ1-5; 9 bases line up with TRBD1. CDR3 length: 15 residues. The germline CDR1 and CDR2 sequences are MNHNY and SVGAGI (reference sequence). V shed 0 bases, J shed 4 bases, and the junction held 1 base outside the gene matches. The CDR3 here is CASSYSGQGNQPQHF. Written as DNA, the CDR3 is TGTGCCAGCAGTTACTCGGGACAGGGTAATCAGCCCCAGCATTTT.

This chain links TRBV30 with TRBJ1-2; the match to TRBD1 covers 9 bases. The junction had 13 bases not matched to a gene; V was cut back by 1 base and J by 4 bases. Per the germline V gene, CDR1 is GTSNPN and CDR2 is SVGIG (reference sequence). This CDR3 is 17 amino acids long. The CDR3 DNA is TGTGCCTGGAGTGCCAAACCTACAGGGGGCAAATCCTATGGCTACACCTTC. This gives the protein CAWSAKPTGGKSYGYTF.

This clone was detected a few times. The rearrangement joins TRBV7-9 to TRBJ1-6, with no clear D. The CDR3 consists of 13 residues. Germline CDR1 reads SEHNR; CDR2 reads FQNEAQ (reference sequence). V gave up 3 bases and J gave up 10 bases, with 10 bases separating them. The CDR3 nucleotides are TGTGCCAGCAGCTTGACACAACAATCACCCCTCCACTTT. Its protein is CASSLTQQSPLHF.

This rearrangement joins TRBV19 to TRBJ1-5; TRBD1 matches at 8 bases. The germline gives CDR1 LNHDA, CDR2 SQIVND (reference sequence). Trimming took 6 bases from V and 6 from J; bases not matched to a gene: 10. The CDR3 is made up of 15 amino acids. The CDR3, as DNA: TGTGCCAGTAGAGACGGACAGGGAGGGCGTCAGCCCCAGCATTTT. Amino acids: CASRDGQGGRQPQHF.

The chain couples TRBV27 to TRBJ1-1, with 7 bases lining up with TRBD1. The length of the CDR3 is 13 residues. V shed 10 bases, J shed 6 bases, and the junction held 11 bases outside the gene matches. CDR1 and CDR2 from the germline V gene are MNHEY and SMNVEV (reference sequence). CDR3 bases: TGTGCCACAGGGGGGTCGACAGGGTCTGAAGCTTTCTTT. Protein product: CATGGSTGSEAFF.

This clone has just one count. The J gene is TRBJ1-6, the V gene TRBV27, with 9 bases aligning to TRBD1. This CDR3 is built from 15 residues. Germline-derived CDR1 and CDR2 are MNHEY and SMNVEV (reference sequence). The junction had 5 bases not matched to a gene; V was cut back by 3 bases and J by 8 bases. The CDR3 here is CASSFYRQGDSPLHF. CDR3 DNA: TGTGCCAGCAGTTTTTACCGACAGGGGGATTCACCCCTCCACTTT.

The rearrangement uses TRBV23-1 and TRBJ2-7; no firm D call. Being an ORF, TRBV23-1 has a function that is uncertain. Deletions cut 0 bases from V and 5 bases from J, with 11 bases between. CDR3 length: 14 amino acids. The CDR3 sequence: CASSQSRWRNEQYF. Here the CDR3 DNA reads TGCGCCAGCAGTCAATCCCGCTGGCGGAACGAGCAGTACTTC.

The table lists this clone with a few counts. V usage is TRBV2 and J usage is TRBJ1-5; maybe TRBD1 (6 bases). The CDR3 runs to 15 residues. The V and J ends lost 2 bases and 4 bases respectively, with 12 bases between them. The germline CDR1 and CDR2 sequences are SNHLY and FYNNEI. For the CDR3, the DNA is TGTGCCAGCAGTGAATACGGACAGACTAATCAGCCCCAGCATTTT. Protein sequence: CASSEYGQTNQPQHF.

In DNA form, the CDR3 reads TGTGCCAGCAGCCCGCAACTAGCGGGAGACTACAATGAGCAGTTCTTC. It encodes CASSPQLAGDYNEQFF. The chain uses TRBV7-2 and TRBJ2-1; the match to TRBD2 covers 11 bases. The CDR3 totals 16 residues. J lost 3 bases, V lost 5 bases, and 6 bases had no gene match. CDR1 and CDR2 (germline): SGHTA, FQGNSA.

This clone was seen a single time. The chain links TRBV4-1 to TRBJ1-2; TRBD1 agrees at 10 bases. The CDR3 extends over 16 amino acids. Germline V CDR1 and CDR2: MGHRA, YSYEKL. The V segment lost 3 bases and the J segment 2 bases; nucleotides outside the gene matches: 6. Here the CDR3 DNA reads TGCGCCAGCAGCCACCCCGACAGGGGGCAAAACTATGGCTACACCTTC. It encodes CASSHPDRGQNYGYTF.

In DNA form, the CDR3 reads TGTGCCAGCAGCCCCGAACCGGGGGGCGGTGAGCAGTTCTTC. Translation: CASSPEPGGGEQFF. The chain carries TRBV4-2 and TRBJ2-1, with D possibly being TRBD2 (7 bases). The CDR3 runs to 14 residues. Germline CDR1 is LGHNA and CDR2 is YNFKEQ. The V end lost 4 bases, the J end lost 9 bases, and 16 bases lay between the germline ends.

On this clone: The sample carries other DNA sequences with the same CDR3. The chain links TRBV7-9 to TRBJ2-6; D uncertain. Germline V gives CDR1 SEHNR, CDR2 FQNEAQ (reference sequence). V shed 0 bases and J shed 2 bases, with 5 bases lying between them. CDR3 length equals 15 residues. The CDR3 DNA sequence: TGTGCCAGCAGCTTAGCGGCAACTGGGGCCAACGTCCTGACTTTC. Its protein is CASSLAATGANVLTF. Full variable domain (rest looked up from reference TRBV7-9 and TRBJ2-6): DTGVSQNPRHKITKRGQNVTFRCDPISEHNRLYWYRQTLGQGPEFLTYFQNEAQLEKSRLLSDRFSAERPKGSFSTLEIQRTEQGDSAMYLCASSLAATGANVLTFGAGSRLTVL.

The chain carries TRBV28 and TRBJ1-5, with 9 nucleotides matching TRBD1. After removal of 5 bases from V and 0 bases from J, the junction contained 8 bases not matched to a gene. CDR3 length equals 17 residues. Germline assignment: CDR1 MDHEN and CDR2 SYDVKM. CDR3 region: CASSRRTGAYSNQPQHF. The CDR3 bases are TGTGCCAGCAGTCGTCGGACAGGGGCCTATAGCAATCAGCCCCAGCATTTT. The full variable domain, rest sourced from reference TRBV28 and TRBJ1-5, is DVKVTQSSRYLVKRTGEKVFLECVQDMDHENMFWYRQDPGLGLRLIYFSYDVKMKEKGDIPEGYSVSREKKERFSLILESASTNQTSMYLCASSRRTGAYSNQPQHFGDGTRLSIL.

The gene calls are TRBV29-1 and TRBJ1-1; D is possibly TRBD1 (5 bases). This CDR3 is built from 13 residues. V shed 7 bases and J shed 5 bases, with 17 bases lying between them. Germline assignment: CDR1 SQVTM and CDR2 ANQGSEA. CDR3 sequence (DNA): TGCAGCGGACGACAGAGCGGGGGGACTGAAGCTTTCTTT. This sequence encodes CSGRQSGGTEAFF.

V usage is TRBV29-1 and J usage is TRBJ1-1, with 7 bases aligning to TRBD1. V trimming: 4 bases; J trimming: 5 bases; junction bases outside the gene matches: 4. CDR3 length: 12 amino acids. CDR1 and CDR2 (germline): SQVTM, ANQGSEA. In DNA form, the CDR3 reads TGCAGCGTTGCAGGGGGGCGGACTGAAGCTTTCTTT. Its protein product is CSVAGGRTEAFF. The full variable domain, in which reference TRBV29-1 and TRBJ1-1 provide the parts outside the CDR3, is SAVISQKPSRDICQRGTSLTIQCQVDSQVTMMFWYRQQPGQSLTLIATANQGSEATYESGFVIDKFPISRPNLTFSTLTVSNMSPEDSSIYLCSVAGGRTEAFFGQGTRLTVV.

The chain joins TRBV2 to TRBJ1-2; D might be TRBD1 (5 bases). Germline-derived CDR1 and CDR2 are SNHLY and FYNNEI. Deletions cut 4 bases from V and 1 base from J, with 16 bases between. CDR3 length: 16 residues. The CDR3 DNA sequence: TGTGCCAGCAGTGTTTCCGTGACAGAGAGTAACTATGGCTACACCTTC. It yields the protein CASSVSVTESNYGYTF.

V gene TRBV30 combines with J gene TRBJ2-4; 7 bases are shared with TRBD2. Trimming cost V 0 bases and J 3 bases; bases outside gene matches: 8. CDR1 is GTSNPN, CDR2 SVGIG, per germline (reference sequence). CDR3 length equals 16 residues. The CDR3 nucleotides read TGTGCCTGGAGTGTCAGCAGGACTAGTGGCAAAAACATTCAGTACTTC. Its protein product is CAWSVSRTSGKNIQYF.

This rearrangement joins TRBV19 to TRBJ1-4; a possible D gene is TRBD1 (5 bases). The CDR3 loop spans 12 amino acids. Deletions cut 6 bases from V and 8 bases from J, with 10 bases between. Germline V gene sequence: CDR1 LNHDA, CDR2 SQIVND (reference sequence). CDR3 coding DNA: TGTGCCAGTAGGGGGGAGGCCGAAAAACTGTTTTTT. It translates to CASRGEAEKLFF. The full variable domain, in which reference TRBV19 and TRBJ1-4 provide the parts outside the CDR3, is DGGITQSPKYLFRKEGQNVTLSCEQNLNHDAMYWYRQDPGQGLRLIYYSQIVNDFQKGDIAEGYSVSREKKESFPLTVTSAQKNPTAFYLCASRGEAEKLFFGSGTQLSVL.

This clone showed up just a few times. The CDR3 protein is CASSHDVGRVREKLFF. The CDR3 coding sequence is TGCGCCAGCAGCCATGACGTTGGCAGGGTCAGGGAAAAACTGTTTTTT. The chain links TRBV4-3 to TRBJ1-4; weak D call: TRBD1 (5 bases). The germline CDR1 and CDR2 sequences are LGHNA and YSLEER. CDR3 size: 16 residues. Trimming took 3 bases from V and 8 from J, leaving 19 bases between them.

For the CDR3, the DNA is TGTGCCAGCAGCCGAGGACAGGGTGGCTATGGCTACACCTTC. Protein: CASSRGQGGYGYTF. The J gene is TRBJ1-2, the V gene TRBV14, with 8 positions matching TRBD1. V was clipped by 4 bases and J by 4 bases; unmatched bases: 5. The CDR3 length is 14 residues. CDR1 and CDR2 (germline): SGHDN, FVKESK.

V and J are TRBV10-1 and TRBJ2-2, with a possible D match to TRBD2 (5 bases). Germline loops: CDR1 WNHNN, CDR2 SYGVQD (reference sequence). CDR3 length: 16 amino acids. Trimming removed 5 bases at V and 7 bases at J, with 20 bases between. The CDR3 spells CASSKRLPRMGGELFF. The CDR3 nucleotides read TGCGCCAGCAGTAAGCGGCTTCCCCGAATGGGCGGGGAGCTGTTTTTT.

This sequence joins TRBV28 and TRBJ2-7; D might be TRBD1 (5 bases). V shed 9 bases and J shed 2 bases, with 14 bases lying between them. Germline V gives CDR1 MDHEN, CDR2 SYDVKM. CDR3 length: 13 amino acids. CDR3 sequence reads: CASIGQNPYEQYF. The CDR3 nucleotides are TGTGCCAGTATAGGACAAAACCCCTACGAGCAGTACTTC.

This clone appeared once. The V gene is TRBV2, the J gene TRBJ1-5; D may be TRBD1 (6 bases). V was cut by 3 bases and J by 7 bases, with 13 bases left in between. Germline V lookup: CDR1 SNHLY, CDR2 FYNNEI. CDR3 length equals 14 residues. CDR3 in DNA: TGTGCCAGCAGTGACCAACAGGGCGGGCAGCCCCAGCATTTT. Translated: CASSDQQGGQPQHF. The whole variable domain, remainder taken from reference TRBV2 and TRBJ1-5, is EPEVTQTPSHQVTQMGQEVILRCVPISNHLYFYWYRQILGQKVEFLVSFYNNEISEKSEIFDDQFSVERPDGSNFTLKIRSTKLEDSAMYFCASSDQQGGQPQHFGDGTRLSIL.

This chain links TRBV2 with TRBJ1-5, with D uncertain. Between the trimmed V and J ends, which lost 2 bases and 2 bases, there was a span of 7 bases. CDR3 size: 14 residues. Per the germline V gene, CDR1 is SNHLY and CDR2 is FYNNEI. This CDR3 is CASSELGGNQPQHF. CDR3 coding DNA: TGTGCCAGCAGTGAACTCGGGGGCAATCAGCCCCAGCATTTT.